This entry lists 23 T cell receptor beta chains sequenced from one sample in a study of T cells in Graves' hyperthyroidism and ophthalmopathy. TCR beta CDR3 regions were amplified from RNA transcripts. A set of HTBI primers served as the primers for a first-round RT-PCR of the TCR CDR3. TCRdb processed the multiplex PCR reads anew with MiXCR; each CDR3 protein has one entry. Of more than 500,000 distinct CDR3 sequences detected, around 43% appear once; the ten largest clones hold 35% to 50%. Sequencing was performed on peripheral blood or thyroid tissue (not recorded which). These receptors all stem from an adult woman with Graves' disease, either hyperthyroidism or ophthalmopathy (not recorded which).

This clonotype was seen repeatedly, ten times or more. The chain couples TRBV19 to TRBJ1-2; TRBD1 is a possible D gene (5 bases). The germline V and J ends were trimmed by 6 bases and 4 bases, with 24 bases remaining between them. The CDR3 has 17 residues. Germline-derived CDR1 and CDR2 are LNHDA and SQIVND (reference sequence). CDR3 residues: CASSNRQRRISVYGYTF. The CDR3 DNA follows: TGTGCCAGTAGCAATCGACAGCGAAGGATTTCCGTCTATGGCTACACCTTC.

The chain links TRBV5-1 to TRBJ1-1, with TRBD1 identical over 9 bases. Germline V gene sequence: CDR1 SGHRS, CDR2 YFSETQ. There are 16 residues in the CDR3. J lost 3 bases, V lost 7 bases, and 13 bases had no gene match. The CDR3 spells CASGFTGGTRDTEAFF. The CDR3 DNA follows: TGCGCCAGCGGGTTCACAGGGGGCACCAGGGACACTGAAGCTTTCTTT.

The genes are TRBV2 and TRBJ1-5, with TRBD1 matching 7 bases. Germline lookup yields CDR1 SNHLY and CDR2 FYNNEI. The CDR3 is 13 amino acids. Losses at the gene ends were 7 bases for V and 6 bases for J; bases not matched to a gene: 6. CDR3 sequence: CASKGALGQPQHF. CDR3 nucleotides: TGTGCCAGCAAGGGGGCGCTGGGTCAGCCCCAGCATTTT.

This clonotype was seen at least ten times. The chain links TRBV6-2 or TRBV6-3 to TRBJ2-5; D possibly matches TRBD1 or TRBD2 (6 bases each). Germline V gene lookup returns CDR1 MNHEY and CDR2 SVGEGT. This CDR3 has 17 amino acids. V was clipped by 4 bases and J by 13 bases, with 31 bases between them. CDR3 sequence (DNA): TGTGCCAGCAGTTCCCCGACAGGCGGCGAGTGGGGGACTGGGCGGTACTTC. It codes for CASSSPTGGEWGTGRYF.

The chain links TRBV10-3 to TRBJ1-2; D is unresolved. With 2 bases removed from V and 5 bases from J, the gap between germline ends came to 12 bases. CDR1 and CDR2 (germline): ENHRY, SYGVKD. The CDR3 spans 14 residues. The CDR3 sequence is CAISENVGRYGYTF. In DNA, the CDR3 is TGTGCCATCAGTGAGAATGTAGGGAGATATGGCTACACCTTC.

This clonotype has more than one count but fewer than ten. The rearrangement links TRBV20-1 to TRBJ2-5, with D unresolved. The DNA end favors TRBJ2-1, so the J call may be wrong. This CDR3 is 10 amino acids long. The germline CDR1 and CDR2 sequences are DFQATT and SNEGSKA (reference sequence). The CDR3 nucleotides are TGCAGTGCTAGAGATTGGGAGCAGTTCTTC. Encoded protein: CSARDWEQFF.

This chain connects TRBV9 to TRBJ2-3; D is uncertain. The CDR3 spans 12 residues. V was shortened by 3 bases and J by 6 bases, with 8 bases between the two germline ends. CDR1 is SGDLS and CDR2 is YYNGEE in the germline V gene. The chain's CDR3 is CASSGEEDTQYF. DNA for the CDR3: TGTGCCAGCAGCGGTGAGGAGGATACGCAGTATTTT.

The chain employs TRBV20-1 and TRBJ1-1; 8 nucleotides match TRBD1. Germline V gene lookup returns CDR1 DFQATT and CDR2 SNEGSKA (reference sequence). The CDR3 contains 10 residues. J gave up 13 bases and V 2 bases, and 3 bases lay outside the gene matches. The CDR3 region has the DNA TGCAGTGCTAGAACCGGGACAGGTTTCTTT. Its translation is CSARTGTGFF.

The chain links TRBV20-1 to TRBJ1-2, with 8 positions matching TRBD1. Looked up from germline, CDR1 is DFQATT and CDR2 is SNEGSKA (reference sequence). The CDR3 is made up of 18 amino acids. V was clipped by 3 bases and J by 6 bases; unmatched bases: 21. The CDR3 DNA reads TGCAGTGCTAGCCCAGGGGGCCGGGACACTTCCGGGGACGATGGCTACACCTTC. It translates to CSASPGGRDTSGDDGYTF.

To note about this clonotype: This may arise from a read error, as a much more abundant clone is one base away. V gene TRBV5-5 combines with J gene TRBJ1-2, with D perhaps matching TRBD1 (6 bases). The CDR3 consists of 15 residues. Germline values: CDR1 SGHKS, CDR2 YYEKEE (reference sequence). This chain's CDR3 is CAGSPNSGGSYGYTF. DNA for the CDR3: TGTGCCGGCAGCCCCAACTCCGGGGGCAGCTATGGCTACACCTTC.

V usage is TRBV6-5 and J usage is TRBJ1-6; tentatively, D is TRBD1 (5 bases). In germline, CDR1 is MNHEY, CDR2 SVGAGI. Trimming removed 4 bases from V and 4 bases from J, with 14 bases in between. CDR3 length equals 16 residues. CDR3 nucleotide sequence: TGTGCCAGCAGTTCCTCGCCGACAGCTTATAATTCACCCCTCCACTTT. This translates into CASSSSPTAYNSPLHF.

This clonotype showed up many times. The chain recombines TRBV24-1 with TRBJ1-4; 9 nucleotides match TRBD1. V dropped 5 bases and J dropped 5; count of bases not matched to a gene: 5. The germline gives CDR1 KGHDR, CDR2 SFDVKD. This CDR3 is 15 amino acids long. The CDR3 DNA reads TGTGCCACCAGTGCGGCCGGGACAGGGAATGAAAAACTGTTTTTT. Translating it yields CATSAAGTGNEKLFF.

The chain employs TRBV10-3 and TRBJ2-7; D may be TRBD1 or TRBD2 (5 bases each). The CDR3 runs 13 residues. The germline gives CDR1 ENHRY, CDR2 SYGVKD. The V end lost 10 bases, the J end lost 7 bases, and 20 bases lay between the germline ends. DNA of the CDR3: TGTGCCACCCCACCGGGGCCTCCCCGGGAGCAGTACTTC. It translates to CATPPGPPREQYF.

The rearrangement joins TRBV7-8 to TRBJ2-5; D not resolved. Germline V gene sequence: CDR1 SGHVS, CDR2 FQNEAQ. Trimming left V 8 bases short and J 0 bases short, with 16 bases between. This CDR3 spans 15 amino acids. CDR3 sequence: CASASIWGNQETQYF. The CDR3 nucleotides are TGTGCCAGCGCGTCCATCTGGGGAAACCAAGAGACCCAGTACTTC.

In this sample, this clonotype turned up many times. The CDR3 is CATEEVNTGELFF. The CDR3 region has the DNA TGTGCCACAGAAGAGGTGAACACCGGGGAGCTGTTTTTT. The chain joins TRBV10-3 to TRBJ2-2, with D unclear. The CDR3 sequence is 13 residues long. Germline assignment: CDR1 ENHRY and CDR2 SYGVKD. Trimming stripped 10 bases from V and 1 base from J, with 10 bases between.

The chain has TRBV5-1 and TRBJ2-1; D possibly uses TRBD1 or TRBD2 (7 bases each). Germline V CDR1 and CDR2: SGHRS, YFSETQ. The CDR3 extends over 17 amino acids. V lost 4 bases and J 5 bases, leaving 22 bases between the germline ends. CDR3 sequence: CASSEGRGPSLNNEQFF. The CDR3, as DNA: TGCGCCAGCAGCGAAGGGAGGGGGCCGTCCCTGAACAATGAGCAGTTCTTC.

This clonotype occurred many times. The gene calls are TRBV19 and TRBJ1-2, with D possibly matching TRBD1 (5 bases). This CDR3 has 14 amino acids. Trimming stripped 7 bases from V and 8 bases from J, with 20 bases between. Germline CDR1 LNHDA, CDR2 SQIVND (reference sequence). The CDR3 loop reads CASTLKGVYGGYTF. DNA of the CDR3: TGTGCCAGTACCCTGAAAGGGGTGTATGGCGGCTACACCTTC.

The rearrangement uses TRBV29-1 and TRBJ2-7; 7 bases agree with TRBD2. The germline V gene encodes CDR1 SQVTM and CDR2 ANQGSEA. The CDR3 spans 17 residues. Losses at the gene ends were 0 bases for V and 1 base for J; bases not matched to a gene: 12. The CDR3 is CSVEDYGGSGASYEQYF. CDR3 DNA: TGCAGCGTTGAAGATTATGGCGGGAGCGGCGCGTCCTACGAGCAGTACTTC.

The chain recombines TRBV11-2 with TRBJ1-1, with 7 bases fitting TRBD1. Trimming removed 5 bases from V and 1 base from J; junction bases left unmatched: 4. CDR1 SGHAT and CDR2 FQNNGV come from the germline V gene. This CDR3 comprises 14 residues. This CDR3 is CASSQGGSNTEAFF. CDR3 sequence (DNA): TGTGCCAGCAGCCAGGGGGGGTCGAACACTGAAGCTTTCTTT.

This clonotype has more than one count but fewer than ten. The chain uses TRBV4-2 and TRBJ2-2, with D uncertain. V was trimmed by 1 base and J by 0 bases, leaving 9 bases between them. The CDR3 has 16 amino acids. From germline, CDR1 is LGHNA and CDR2 YNFKEQ. In nucleotides, the CDR3 is TGTGCCAGCAGCCAAGCGCCGGTAACGAACACCGGGGAGCTGTTTTTT. Amino acid sequence: CASSQAPVTNTGELFF.

This chain joins TRBV7-8 and TRBJ2-7; TRBD2 is a possible D gene (5 bases). Germline values: CDR1 SGHVS, CDR2 FQNEAQ. The CDR3 is made up of 16 amino acids. V shed 4 bases and J shed 4 bases, with 20 bases lying between them. Written as DNA, the CDR3 is TGTGCCAGCAGCTCCCCCGTTCGGGGTTTAGGATACGAGCAGTACTTC. It encodes CASSSPVRGLGYEQYF.

Points on this clonotype: A read error may produce the germline difference seen at one junction end. The rearrangement uses TRBV5-1 and TRBJ2-7; 8 nucleotides line up with TRBD1. CDR3 length: 16 residues. From germline, CDR1 is SGHRS and CDR2 YFSETQ. CDR3 in DNA: TGCGCCAGCAGCTGGGGCGGGCGGGACAGGAACTACGAGCAGTGCTTC. The encoded protein is CASSWGGRDRNYEQCF.

This clonotype appeared once. Given a much more abundant clone one base away, this may be a read error. This chain uses TRBV7-2 with TRBJ1-1; D gene ambiguous. CDR1 and CDR2 (germline): SGHTA, FQGNSA. Trimming pared 4 bases from V and 3 bases from J, leaving 15 bases between. This CDR3 is 15 amino acids long. The CDR3 region has the DNA TGTGCCAGCAGCTCACAGAGAAACTTGGACACTGAAGCTTTCTTT. Translated: CASSSQRNLDTEAFF.